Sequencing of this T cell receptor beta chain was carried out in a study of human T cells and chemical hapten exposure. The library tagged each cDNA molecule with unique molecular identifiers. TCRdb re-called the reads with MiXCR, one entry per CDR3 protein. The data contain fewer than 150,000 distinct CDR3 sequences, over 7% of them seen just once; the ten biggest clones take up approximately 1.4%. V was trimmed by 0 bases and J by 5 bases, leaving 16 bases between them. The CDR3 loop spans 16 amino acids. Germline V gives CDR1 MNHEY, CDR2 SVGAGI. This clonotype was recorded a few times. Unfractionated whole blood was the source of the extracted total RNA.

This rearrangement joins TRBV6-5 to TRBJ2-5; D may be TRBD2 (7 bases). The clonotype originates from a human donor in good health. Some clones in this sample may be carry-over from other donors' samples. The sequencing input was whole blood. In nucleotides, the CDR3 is TGTGCCAGCAGTTACTCTTGGCGGGGGCTTCAGGAGACCCAGTACTTC. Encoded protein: CASSYSWRGLQETQYF.